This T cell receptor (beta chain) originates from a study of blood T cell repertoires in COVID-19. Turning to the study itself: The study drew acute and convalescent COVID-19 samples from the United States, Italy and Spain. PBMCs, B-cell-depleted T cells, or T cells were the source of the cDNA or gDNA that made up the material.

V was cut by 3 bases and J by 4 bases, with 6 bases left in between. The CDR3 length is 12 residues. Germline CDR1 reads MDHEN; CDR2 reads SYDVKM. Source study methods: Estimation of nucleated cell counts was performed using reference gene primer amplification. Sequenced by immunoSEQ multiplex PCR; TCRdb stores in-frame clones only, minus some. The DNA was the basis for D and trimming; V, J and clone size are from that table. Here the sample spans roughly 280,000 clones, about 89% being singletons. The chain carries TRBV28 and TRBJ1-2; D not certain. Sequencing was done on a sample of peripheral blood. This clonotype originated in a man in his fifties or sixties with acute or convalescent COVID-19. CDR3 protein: CASSFQFYGYTF. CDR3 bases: TGTGCCAGCAGTTTCCAGTTCTATGGCTACACCTTC.